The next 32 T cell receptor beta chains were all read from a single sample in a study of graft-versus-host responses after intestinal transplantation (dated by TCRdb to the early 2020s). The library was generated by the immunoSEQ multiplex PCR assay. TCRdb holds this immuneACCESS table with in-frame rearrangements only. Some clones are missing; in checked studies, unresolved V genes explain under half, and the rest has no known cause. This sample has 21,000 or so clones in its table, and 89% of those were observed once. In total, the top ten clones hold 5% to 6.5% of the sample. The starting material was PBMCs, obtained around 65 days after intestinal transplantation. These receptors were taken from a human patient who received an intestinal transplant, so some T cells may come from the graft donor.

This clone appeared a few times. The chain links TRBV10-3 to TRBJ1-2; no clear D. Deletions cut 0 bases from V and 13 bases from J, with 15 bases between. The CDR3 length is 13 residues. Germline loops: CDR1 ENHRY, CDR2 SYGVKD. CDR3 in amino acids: CAISESGPPMGTF. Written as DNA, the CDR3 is TGTGCCATCAGTGAGTCCGGGCCGCCCATGGGCACCTTC.

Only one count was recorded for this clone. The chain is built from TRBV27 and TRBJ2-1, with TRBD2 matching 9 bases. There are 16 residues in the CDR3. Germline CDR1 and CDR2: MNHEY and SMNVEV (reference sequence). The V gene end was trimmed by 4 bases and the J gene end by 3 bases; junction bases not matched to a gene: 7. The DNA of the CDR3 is TGTGCCAGCAGTTCGGAGCGGGGGGCTAACTACAATGAGCAGTTCTTC. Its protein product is CASSSERGANYNEQFF.

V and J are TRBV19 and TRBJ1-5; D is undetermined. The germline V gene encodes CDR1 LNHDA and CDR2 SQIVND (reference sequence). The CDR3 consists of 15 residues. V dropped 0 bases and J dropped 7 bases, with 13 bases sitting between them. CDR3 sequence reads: CASSIDLGPRQPQHF. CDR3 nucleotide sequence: TGTGCCAGTAGTATAGATCTTGGGCCCAGGCAGCCCCAGCATTTT.

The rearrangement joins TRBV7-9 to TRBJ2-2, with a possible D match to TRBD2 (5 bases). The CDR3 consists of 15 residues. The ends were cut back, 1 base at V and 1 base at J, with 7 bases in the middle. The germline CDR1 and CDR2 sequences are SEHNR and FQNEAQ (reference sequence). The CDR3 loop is CASSLGRLNTGELFF. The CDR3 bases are TGTGCCAGCAGCTTAGGGAGGTTGAACACCGGGGAGCTGTTTTTT. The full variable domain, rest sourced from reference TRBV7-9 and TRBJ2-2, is DTGVSQNPRHKITKRGQNVTFRCDPISEHNRLYWYRQTLGQGPEFLTYFQNEAQLEKSRLLSDRFSAERPKGSFSTLEIQRTEQGDSAMYLCASSLGRLNTGELFFGEGSRLTVL.

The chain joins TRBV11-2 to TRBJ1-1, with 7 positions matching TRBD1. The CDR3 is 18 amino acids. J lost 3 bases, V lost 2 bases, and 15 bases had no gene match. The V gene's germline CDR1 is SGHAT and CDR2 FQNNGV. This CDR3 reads CASSLFGPPGQHYTEAFF. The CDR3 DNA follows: TGTGCCAGCAGCTTATTTGGGCCTCCGGGACAGCATTACACTGAAGCTTTCTTT.

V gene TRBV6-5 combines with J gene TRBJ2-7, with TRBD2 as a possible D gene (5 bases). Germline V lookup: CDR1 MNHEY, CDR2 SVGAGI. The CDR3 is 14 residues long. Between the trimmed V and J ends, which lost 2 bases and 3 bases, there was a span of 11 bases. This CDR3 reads CASSYAGGYYEQYF. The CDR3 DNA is TGTGCCAGCAGTTACGCGGGCGGATACTACGAGCAGTACTTC.

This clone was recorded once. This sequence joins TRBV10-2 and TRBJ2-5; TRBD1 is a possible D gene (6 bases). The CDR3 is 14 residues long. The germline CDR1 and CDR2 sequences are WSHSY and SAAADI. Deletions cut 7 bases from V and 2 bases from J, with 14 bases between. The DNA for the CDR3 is TGCGCCAGCAAGCCAGGGGCGCTACAAGAGACCCAGTACTTC. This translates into CASKPGALQETQYF.

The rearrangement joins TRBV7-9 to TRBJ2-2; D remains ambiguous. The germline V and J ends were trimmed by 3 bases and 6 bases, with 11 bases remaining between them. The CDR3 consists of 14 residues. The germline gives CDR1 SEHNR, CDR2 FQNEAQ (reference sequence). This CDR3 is CASSLGIVAGELFF. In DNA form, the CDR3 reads TGTGCCAGCAGCTTGGGAATCGTAGCCGGGGAGCTGTTTTTT.

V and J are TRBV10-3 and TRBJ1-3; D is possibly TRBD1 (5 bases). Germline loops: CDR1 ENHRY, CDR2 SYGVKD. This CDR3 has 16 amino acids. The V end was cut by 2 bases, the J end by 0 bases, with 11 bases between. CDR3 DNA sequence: TGTGCCATCAGTGAGGGACAAACCTTCTCTGGAAACACCATATATTTT. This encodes CAISEGQTFSGNTIYF.

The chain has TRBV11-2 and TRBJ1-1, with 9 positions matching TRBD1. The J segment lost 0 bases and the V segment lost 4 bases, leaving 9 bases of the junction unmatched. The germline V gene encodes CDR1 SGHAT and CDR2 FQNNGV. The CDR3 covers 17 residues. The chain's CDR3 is CASSSGQGSFMNTEAFF. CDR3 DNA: TGTGCCAGCAGCTCTGGACAGGGGAGTTTTATGAACACTGAAGCTTTCTTT.

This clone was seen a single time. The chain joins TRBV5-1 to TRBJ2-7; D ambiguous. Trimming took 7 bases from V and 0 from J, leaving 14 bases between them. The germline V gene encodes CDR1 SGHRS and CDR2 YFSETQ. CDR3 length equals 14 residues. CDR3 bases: TGCGCCAGCGCCTCATCCTTGAGCTCCTACGAGCAGTACTTC. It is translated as CASASSLSSYEQYF.

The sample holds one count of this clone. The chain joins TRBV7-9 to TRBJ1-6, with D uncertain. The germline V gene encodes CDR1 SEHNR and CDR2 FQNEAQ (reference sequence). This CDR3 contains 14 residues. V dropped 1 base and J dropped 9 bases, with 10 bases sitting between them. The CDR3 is CASSLEFRVSPLHF. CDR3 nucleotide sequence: TGTGCCAGCAGCTTAGAGTTCCGGGTTTCACCCCTCCACTTT.

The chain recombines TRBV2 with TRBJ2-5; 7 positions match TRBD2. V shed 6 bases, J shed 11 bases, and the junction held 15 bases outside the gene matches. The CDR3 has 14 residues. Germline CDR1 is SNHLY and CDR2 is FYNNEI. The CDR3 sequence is CASRRTRGSREQYF. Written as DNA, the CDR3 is TGTGCCAGCAGACGGACTAGAGGGTCGCGGGAGCAGTACTTC.

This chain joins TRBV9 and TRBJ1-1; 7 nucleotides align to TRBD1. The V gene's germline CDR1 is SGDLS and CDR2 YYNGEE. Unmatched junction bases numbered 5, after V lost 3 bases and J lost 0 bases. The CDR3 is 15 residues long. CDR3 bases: TGTGCCAGCAGCGCACTAACAGGGGTGAACACTGAAGCTTTCTTT. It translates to CASSALTGVNTEAFF.

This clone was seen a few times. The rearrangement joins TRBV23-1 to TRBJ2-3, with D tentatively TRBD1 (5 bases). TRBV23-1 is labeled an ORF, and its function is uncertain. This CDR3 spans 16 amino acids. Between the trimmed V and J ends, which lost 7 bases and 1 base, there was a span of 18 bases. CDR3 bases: TGCGCCAGCACCCAGACCAGGGTTAGGGGCACAGATACGCAGTATTTT. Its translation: CASTQTRVRGTDTQYF.

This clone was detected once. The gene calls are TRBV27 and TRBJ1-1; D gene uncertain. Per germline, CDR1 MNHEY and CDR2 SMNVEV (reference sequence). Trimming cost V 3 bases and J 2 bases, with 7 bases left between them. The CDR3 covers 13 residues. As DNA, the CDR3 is TGTGCCAGCAGTTTCCGGGGAAACACTGAAGCTTTCTTT. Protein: CASSFRGNTEAFF.

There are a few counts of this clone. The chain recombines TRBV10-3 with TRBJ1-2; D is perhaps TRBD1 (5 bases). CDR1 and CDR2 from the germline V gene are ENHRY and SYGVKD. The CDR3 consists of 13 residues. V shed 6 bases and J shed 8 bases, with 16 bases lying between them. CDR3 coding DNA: TGTGCCATCAGGGGGGGTGACCGGGAAGGCTACACCTTC. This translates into CAIRGGDREGYTF.

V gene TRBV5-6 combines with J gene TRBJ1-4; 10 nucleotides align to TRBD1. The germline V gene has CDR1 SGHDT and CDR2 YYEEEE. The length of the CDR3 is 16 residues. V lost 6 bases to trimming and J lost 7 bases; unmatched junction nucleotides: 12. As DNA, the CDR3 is TGTGCCAGCACCGGGACAGGGGACTCTAGGGGTGAAAAACTGTTTTTT. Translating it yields CASTGTGDSRGEKLFF.

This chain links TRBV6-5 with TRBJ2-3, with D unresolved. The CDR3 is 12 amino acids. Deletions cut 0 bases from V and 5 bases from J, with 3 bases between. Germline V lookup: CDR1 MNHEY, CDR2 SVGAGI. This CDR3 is CASSYSGDTQYF. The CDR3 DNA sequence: TGTGCCAGCAGTTACTCGGGAGATACGCAGTATTTT.

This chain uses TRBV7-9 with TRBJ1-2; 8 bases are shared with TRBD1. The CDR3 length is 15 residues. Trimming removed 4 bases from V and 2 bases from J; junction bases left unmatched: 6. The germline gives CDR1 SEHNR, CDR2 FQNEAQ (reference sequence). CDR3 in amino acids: CASSSRQGLNYGYTF. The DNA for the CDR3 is TGTGCCAGCAGCTCCAGACAGGGGTTGAACTATGGCTACACCTTC.

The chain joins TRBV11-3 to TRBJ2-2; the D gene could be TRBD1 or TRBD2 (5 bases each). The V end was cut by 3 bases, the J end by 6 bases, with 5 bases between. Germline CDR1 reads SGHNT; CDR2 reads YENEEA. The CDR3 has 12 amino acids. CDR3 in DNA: TGTGCCAGCAGCTTGGGGGCCGGGGAGCTGTTTTTT. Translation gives CASSLGAGELFF.

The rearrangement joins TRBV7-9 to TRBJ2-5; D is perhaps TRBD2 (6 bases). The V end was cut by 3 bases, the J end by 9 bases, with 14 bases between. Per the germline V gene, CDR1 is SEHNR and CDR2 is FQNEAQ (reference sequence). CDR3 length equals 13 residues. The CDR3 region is CASSFWGPGAQYF. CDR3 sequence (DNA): TGTGCCAGCAGCTTCTGGGGCCCGGGGGCCCAGTACTTC.

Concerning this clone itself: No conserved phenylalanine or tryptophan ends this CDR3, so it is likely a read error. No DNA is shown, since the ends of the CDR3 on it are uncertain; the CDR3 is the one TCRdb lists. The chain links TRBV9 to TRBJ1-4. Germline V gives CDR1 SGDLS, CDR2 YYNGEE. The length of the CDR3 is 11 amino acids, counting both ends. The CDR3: CASSVEALNLV.

CDR3 in DNA: TGTGCCAGCAGCCCCCGCAGGGGCGAAACCTACGAGCAGTACTTC. This sequence encodes CASSPRRGETYEQYF. J is TRBJ2-7 and V is TRBV27; D may be TRBD1 (6 bases). Looked up from germline, CDR1 is MNHEY and CDR2 is SMNVEV (reference sequence). This CDR3 region has 15 residues. Deletions cut 6 bases from V and 2 bases from J, with 17 bases between.

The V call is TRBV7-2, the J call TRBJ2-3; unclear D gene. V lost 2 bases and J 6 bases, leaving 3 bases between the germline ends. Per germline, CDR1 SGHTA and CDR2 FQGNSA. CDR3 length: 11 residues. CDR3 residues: CASSLKDTQYF. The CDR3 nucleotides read TGTGCCAGCAGCTTAAAGGATACGCAGTATTTT.

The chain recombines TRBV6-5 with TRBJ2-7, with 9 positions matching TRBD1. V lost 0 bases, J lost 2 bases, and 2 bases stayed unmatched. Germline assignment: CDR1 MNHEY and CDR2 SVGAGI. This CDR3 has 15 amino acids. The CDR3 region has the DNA TGTGCCAGCAGTTACTCCGACAGGGGGACCTACGAGCAGTACTTC. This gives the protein CASSYSDRGTYEQYF.

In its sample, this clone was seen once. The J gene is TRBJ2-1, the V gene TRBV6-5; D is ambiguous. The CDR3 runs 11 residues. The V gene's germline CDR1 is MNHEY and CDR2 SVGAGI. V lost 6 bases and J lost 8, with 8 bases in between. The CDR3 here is CASSTDYEQFF. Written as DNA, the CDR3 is TGTGCCAGCAGCACAGACTATGAGCAGTTCTTC.

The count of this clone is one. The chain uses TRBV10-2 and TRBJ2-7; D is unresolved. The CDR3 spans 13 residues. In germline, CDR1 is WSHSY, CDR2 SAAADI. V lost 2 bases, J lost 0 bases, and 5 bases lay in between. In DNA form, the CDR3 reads TGCGCCAGCAGTGAGGGGATCTCCTACGAGCAGTACTTC. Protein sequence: CASSEGISYEQYF.

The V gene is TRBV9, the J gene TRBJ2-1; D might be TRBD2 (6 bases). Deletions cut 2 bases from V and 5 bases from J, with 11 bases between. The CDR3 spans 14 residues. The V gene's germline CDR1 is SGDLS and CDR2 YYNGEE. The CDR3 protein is CASSVWGDDNEQFF. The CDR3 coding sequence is TGTGCCAGCAGCGTGTGGGGGGACGACAATGAGCAGTTCTTC.

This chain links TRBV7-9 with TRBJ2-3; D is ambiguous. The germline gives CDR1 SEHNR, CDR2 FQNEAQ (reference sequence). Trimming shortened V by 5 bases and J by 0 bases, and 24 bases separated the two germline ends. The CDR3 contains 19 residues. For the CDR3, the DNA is TGTGCCAGCAGCCCTGCTGGTCTACGGCGTGCGAATAGCACAGATACGCAGTATTTT. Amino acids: CASSPAGLRRANSTDTQYF.

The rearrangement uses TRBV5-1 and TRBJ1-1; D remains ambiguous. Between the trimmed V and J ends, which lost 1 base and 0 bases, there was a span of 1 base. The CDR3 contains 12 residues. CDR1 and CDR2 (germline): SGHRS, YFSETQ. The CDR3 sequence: CASSLMNTEAFF. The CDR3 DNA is TGCGCCAGCAGCTTGATGAACACTGAAGCTTTCTTT.

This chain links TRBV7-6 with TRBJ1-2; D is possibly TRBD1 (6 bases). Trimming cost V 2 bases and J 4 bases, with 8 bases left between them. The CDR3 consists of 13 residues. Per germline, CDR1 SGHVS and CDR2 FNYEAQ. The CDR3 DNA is TGTGCCAGCAGCTTAAAAGGGGGCTATGGCTACACCTTC. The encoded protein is CASSLKGGYGYTF.